The 23 T cell receptor beta chains below come from one sample, sequenced in a study of cytomegalovirus exposure and HLA in healthy donors (dated by TCRdb to the late 2010s). To prepare the library, the immunoSEQ multiplex PCR assay was applied. A mixture of 60 forward primers for TCR Vbeta segments and 13 reverse primers for TCR Jbeta segments was used in the multiplex PCR. TCRdb's version of the immuneACCESS table is confined to in-frame rearrangements and falls short of the full clone set. An unresolved V gene accounts for under half of the shortfall where checked; the remainder is of unknown origin. The sample table lists 95,000 to 150,000 clones, 75% to 90% of them with a count of one. The ten biggest clones cover around 0.24% of the sample. The specimen was PBMCs. The receptors come from a man over 45 in good health and CMV-seronegative.

The chain employs TRBV4-2 and TRBJ2-2; TRBD2 agrees at 7 bases. CDR3 length: 16 amino acids. Per the germline V gene, CDR1 is LGHNA and CDR2 is YNFKEQ. Losses at the gene ends were 2 bases for V and 4 bases for J; bases not matched to a gene: 7. CDR3 coding DNA: TGTGCCAGCAGCCAACTCTCTAGCGGAGCCACCGGGGAGCTGTTTTTT. It translates to CASSQLSSGATGELFF.

The rearrangement links TRBV19 to TRBJ1-6; D remains unclear. Germline values: CDR1 LNHDA, CDR2 SQIVND (reference sequence). V lost 5 bases and J lost 7, with 15 bases in between. CDR3 length equals 15 residues. DNA of the CDR3: TGTGCCAGTAGTGACCGGTTAGGGAGAAATTCACCCCTCCACTTT. The encoded protein is CASSDRLGRNSPLHF.

This chain links TRBV9 with TRBJ2-2; 8 bases match TRBD2. The CDR3 is 18 amino acids. Germline V gene lookup returns CDR1 SGDLS and CDR2 YYNGEE. After removal of 3 bases from V and 1 base from J, the junction contained 11 bases not matched to a gene. Here the CDR3 DNA reads TGTGCCAGCAGCGCGCTAGCGGGCCTCCTCTTGAACACCGGGGAGCTGTTTTTT. Residues: CASSALAGLLLNTGELFF.

The V gene is TRBV28, the J gene TRBJ2-3; D gene uncertain. CDR3 length: 14 residues. Trimming took off 7 bases at V and 0 bases at J, with 11 bases between the two ends. Germline V gives CDR1 MDHEN, CDR2 SYDVKM. CDR3 residues: CASTRPASTDTQYF. CDR3 bases: TGTGCCAGCACGAGGCCCGCGAGCACAGATACGCAGTATTTT.

This chain uses TRBV6-5 with TRBJ1-2; D is uncertain. The germline V gene encodes CDR1 MNHEY and CDR2 SVGAGI. V dropped 6 bases and J dropped 5 bases, with 16 bases sitting between them. This CDR3 contains 14 residues. This CDR3 is CASRTPGEKYGYTF. CDR3 DNA: TGTGCCAGCAGAACTCCGGGAGAAAAGTATGGCTACACCTTC.

The gene calls are TRBV19 and TRBJ2-7, with 9 bases fitting TRBD1. Germline trimming cut 10 bases from V and 2 bases from J; bases unmatched to any gene: 9. CDR3 length: 14 amino acids. CDR1 and CDR2 (germline): LNHDA, SQIVND (reference sequence). The CDR3 spells CATETGTGPYEQYF. As DNA, the CDR3 is TGTGCCACCGAGACCGGGACAGGGCCCTACGAGCAGTACTTC.

The chain joins TRBV6-5 to TRBJ1-2; 9 positions agree with TRBD1. Germline CDR1 reads MNHEY; CDR2 reads SVGAGI. The CDR3 is 14 residues long. The J segment lost 2 bases and the V segment lost 6 bases, leaving 4 bases of the junction unmatched. The CDR3: CASSPTGGNYGYTF. In nucleotides, the CDR3 is TGTGCCAGCAGCCCGACAGGGGGGAACTATGGCTACACCTTC.

There are a few counts of this clone. V is TRBV7-3 and J is TRBJ2-7, with TRBD2 identical over 13 bases. Germline lookup yields CDR1 SGHTA and CDR2 FQGTGA. The CDR3 has 15 residues. V shed 2 bases, J shed 3 bases, and the junction held 1 base outside the gene matches. In DNA form, the CDR3 reads TGTGCCAGCAGCTTAGGGACTAGCGGGAACTACGAGCAGTACTTC. Protein product: CASSLGTSGNYEQYF.

This clone was counted a few times. CDR3 region: CASSYRQGDSPLHF. The CDR3 DNA is TGTGCCAGCAGTTACAGGCAGGGGGATTCACCCCTCCACTTT. J is TRBJ1-6 and V is TRBV6-5; 7 nucleotides align to TRBD1. V shed 2 bases and J 8 bases; nucleotides not matched to a gene: 3. CDR3 length equals 14 residues. Germline CDR1 is MNHEY and CDR2 is SVGAGI.

The J gene is TRBJ1-1, the V gene TRBV19; possible D gene TRBD1, 5 bases. Germline CDR1 is LNHDA and CDR2 is SQIVND (reference sequence). This CDR3 has 13 amino acids. V lost 5 bases and J 4 bases, leaving 11 bases between the germline ends. The CDR3 protein is CASSRQFFTEAFF. CDR3 in DNA: TGTGCCAGTAGTCGACAGTTTTTCACTGAAGCTTTCTTT. Filled out from reference TRBV19 and TRBJ1-1, the complete variable domain reads DGGITQSPKYLFRKEGQNVTLSCEQNLNHDAMYWYRQDPGQGLRLIYYSQIVNDFQKGDIAEGYSVSREKKESFPLTVTSAQKNPTAFYLCASSRQFFTEAFFGQGTRLTVV.

This chain uses TRBV7-9 with TRBJ2-3; D is possibly TRBD1 (5 bases). Trimming took 8 bases from V and 2 from J, leaving 8 bases between them. Per germline, CDR1 SEHNR and CDR2 FQNEAQ (reference sequence). This CDR3 is built from 12 residues. The CDR3 coding sequence is TGTGCCAGCCAAGGGGTCACAGATACGCAGTATTTT. Protein: CASQGVTDTQYF.

The V gene is TRBV28, the J gene TRBJ1-5; maybe TRBD1 (5 bases). Germline V gives CDR1 MDHEN, CDR2 SYDVKM. Trimming pared 6 bases from V and 8 bases from J, leaving 11 bases between. The CDR3 length is 12 residues. The CDR3 region is CASSTRREPQHF. The CDR3 region has the DNA TGTGCCAGCAGCACCCGCAGGGAGCCCCAGCATTTT.

This clone was found once. This sequence joins TRBV27 and TRBJ2-3, with a possible D match to TRBD1 (6 bases). CDR3 length equals 16 residues. The V and J ends lost 6 bases and 2 bases respectively, with 18 bases between them. Germline V CDR1 and CDR2: MNHEY, SMNVEV (reference sequence). CDR3 sequence: CASRDLGTGPTDTQYF. DNA of the CDR3: TGTGCCAGCAGGGACCTGGGTACAGGGCCCACAGATACGCAGTATTTT.

This chain connects TRBV19 to TRBJ1-6; a weak D match, TRBD1 (6 bases). CDR1 LNHDA and CDR2 SQIVND come from the germline V gene (reference sequence). Deletions cut 2 bases from V and 15 bases from J, with 14 bases between. The CDR3 runs to 13 residues. The CDR3 DNA reads TGTGCCAGTAGTATATTGGACAGTGGAAACCTCCACTTT. Protein: CASSILDSGNLHF.

The chain links TRBV6-6 to TRBJ2-3, with 7 bases aligning to TRBD2. The V gene end was trimmed by 2 bases and the J gene end by 1 base; junction bases not matched to a gene: 6. The length of the CDR3 is 16 residues. Germline V gene data show CDR1 as MNHNY and CDR2 as SVGAGI (reference sequence). CDR3 sequence (DNA): TGTGCCAGCAGTTACGGGAGGGCGGCCGGCACAGATACGCAGTATTTT. The encoded protein is CASSYGRAAGTDTQYF.

J is TRBJ1-2 and V is TRBV6-5; TRBD1 is a possible D gene (5 bases). CDR1 and CDR2 (germline): MNHEY, SVGAGI. The CDR3 totals 14 residues. Between the trimmed V and J ends, which lost 2 bases and 7 bases, there was a span of 14 bases. CDR3 coding DNA: TGTGCCAGCAGTTACAGGGCAGGGCAGGGTGGCTACACCTTC. Encoded protein: CASSYRAGQGGYTF.

The J gene is TRBJ2-2, the V gene TRBV5-1; 14 nucleotides line up with TRBD2. There are 19 residues in the CDR3. Germline V gene data show CDR1 as SGHRS and CDR2 as YFSETQ. V dropped 4 bases and J dropped 0; count of bases not matched to a gene: 8. CDR3 bases: TGCGCCAGCAGCCGGACTAGCGGGGGGTCATTCGCGAACACCGGGGAGCTGTTTTTT. This gives the protein CASSRTSGGSFANTGELFF. Full variable domain (remainder filled in from reference TRBV5-1 and TRBJ2-2): KAGVTQTPRYLIKTRGQQVTLSCSPISGHRSVSWYQQTPGQGLQFLFEYFSETQRNKGNFPGRFSGRQFSNSRSEMNVSTLELGDSALYLCASSRTSGGSFANTGELFFGEGSRLTVL.

This chain connects TRBV5-3 to TRBJ2-1; TRBD2 aligns across 11 bases. TRBV5-3 is recorded as an ORF, its role being uncertain. With V trimmed by 5 bases and J by 6 bases, 4 bases remained unmatched. There are 14 residues in the CDR3. Here the CDR3 DNA reads TGTGCCAGAAGGGAAGGGACTAGCGGCAATGAGCAGTTCTTC. It translates to CARREGTSGNEQFF.

V and J are TRBV7-9 and TRBJ2-5; tentative D call: TRBD2 (5 bases). The ends were cut back, 4 bases at V and 2 bases at J, with 20 bases in the middle. CDR1 is SEHNR and CDR2 is FQNEAQ in the germline V gene (reference sequence). The CDR3 loop spans 17 amino acids. CDR3 loop: CASSSDTFGRGQETQYF. The DNA of the CDR3 is TGTGCCAGCAGCTCGGATACTTTTGGGAGAGGGCAAGAGACCCAGTACTTC.

This clone showed up just once. The chain combines TRBV6-5 with TRBJ1-6, with D tentatively TRBD1 (5 bases). Germline lookup yields CDR1 MNHEY and CDR2 SVGAGI. The CDR3 covers 15 residues. V lost 5 bases to trimming and J lost 8 bases, with 16 bases between them. CDR3 amino acids: CASSARRSGDSPLHF. The CDR3 bases are TGTGCCAGCAGTGCTCGAAGATCGGGGGATTCACCCCTCCACTTT.

CDR3 sequence reads: CAWSGALITGELFF. The CDR3 DNA follows: TGTGCCTGGAGTGGGGCATTGATCACCGGGGAGCTGTTTTTT. The rearrangement links TRBV30 to TRBJ2-2; no firm D call. Germline assignment: CDR1 GTSNPN and CDR2 SVGIG (reference sequence). The CDR3 runs 14 residues. V was trimmed by 1 base and J by 4 bases, leaving 10 bases between them.

The chain employs TRBV2 and TRBJ2-7, with D possibly being TRBD2 (6 bases). This CDR3 comprises 14 residues. V lost 8 bases and J 2 bases, leaving 16 bases between the germline ends. The germline CDR1 and CDR2 sequences are SNHLY and FYNNEI. The CDR3 here is CASLANRGTYEQYF. CDR3 DNA sequence: TGTGCCAGCCTTGCAAATCGGGGGACCTACGAGCAGTACTTC.

The chain uses TRBV19 and TRBJ1-2; D might be TRBD1 (6 bases). V was pared by 5 bases and J by 6 bases, with 16 bases between. The CDR3 covers 14 residues. The V gene's germline CDR1 is LNHDA and CDR2 SQIVND (reference sequence). CDR3 DNA: TGTGCCAGTAGTTTTACAGGGTTCGTTGATGGCTACACCTTC. Translating gives CASSFTGFVDGYTF. Based on the CDR3 plus reference TRBV19 and TRBJ1-2, the full variable domain is DGGITQSPKYLFRKEGQNVTLSCEQNLNHDAMYWYRQDPGQGLRLIYYSQIVNDFQKGDIAEGYSVSREKKESFPLTVTSAQKNPTAFYLCASSFTGFVDGYTFGSGTRLTVV.